This TCR beta chain was identified during a study of technical replicates of blood from several donors. This CDR3 is 16 amino acids long. V was pared by 5 bases and J by 7 bases, with 20 bases between. Germline V lookup: CDR1 MNHEY, CDR2 SMNVEV (reference sequence). TCRdb's copy holds only in-frame clones and misses some; the assay was immunoSEQ multiplex PCR. In the table there are 75,000 to 95,000 clones, 90% to 95% of which are singletons. Input material: T cells isolated from PBMCs. The sequence came from a human donor in good health. V usage is TRBV27 and J usage is TRBJ1-4; D may be TRBD1 (5 bases). The DNA of the CDR3 is TGTGCCAGCAGTCCCCTCGGGGGGGTTCGGGCTGAAAAACTGTTTTTT. It is translated as CASSPLGGVRAEKLFF.